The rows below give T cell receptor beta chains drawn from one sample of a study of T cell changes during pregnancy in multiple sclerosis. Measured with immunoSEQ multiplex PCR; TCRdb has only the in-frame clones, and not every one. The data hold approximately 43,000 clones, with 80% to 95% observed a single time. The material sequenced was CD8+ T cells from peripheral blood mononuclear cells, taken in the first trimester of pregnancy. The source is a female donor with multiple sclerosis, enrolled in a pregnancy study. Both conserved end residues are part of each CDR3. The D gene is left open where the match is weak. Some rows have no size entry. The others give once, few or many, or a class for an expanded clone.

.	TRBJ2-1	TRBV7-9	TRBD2	CASSLPGGVAYNEQFF	TGTGCCAGCAGCCTCCCGGGGGGGGTTGCCTACAATGAGCAGTTCTTC
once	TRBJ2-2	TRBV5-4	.	CASSYFFAAANTGELFF	TGTGCCAGCAGCTACTTCTTCGCGGCCGCGAACACCGGGGAGCTGTTTTTT
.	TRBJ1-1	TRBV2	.	CASSEDRVTEAFF	TGTGCCAGCAGTGAAGACAGGGTCACTGAAGCCTTCTTT
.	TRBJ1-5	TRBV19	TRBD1	CASSPDRDSNQPQHF	TGTGCCAGTAGCCCTGACAGGGATAGCAATCAGCCCCAGCATTTT
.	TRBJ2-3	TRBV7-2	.	CASSRPGFVHTQYF	TGTGCCAGCAGCCGCCCGGGATTCGTGCATACGCAGTATTTT
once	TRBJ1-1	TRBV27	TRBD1	CASSTRTGNTEAFF	TGTGCCAGCAGTACCCGGACAGGGAACACTGAAGCTTTCTTT
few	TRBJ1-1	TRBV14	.	CASSHQGTGEAFF	TGTGCCAGCAGCCATCAGGGGACGGGTGAAGCTTTCTTT
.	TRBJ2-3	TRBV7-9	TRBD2	CASSGLAGGTDTQYF	TGTGCCAGCAGCGGACTAGCGGGGGGCACAGATACGCAGTATTTT
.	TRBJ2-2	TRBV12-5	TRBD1	CASGLVLFRQGKNTGELFF	TGTGCTAGTGGTTTGGTACTTTTCAGACAGGGAAAGAACACCGGGGAGCTGTTTTTT
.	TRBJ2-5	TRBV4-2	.	CASSQEGGSYQETQYF	TGTGCCAGCAGCCAAGAGGGCGGGTCGTACCAAGAGACCCAGTACTTC
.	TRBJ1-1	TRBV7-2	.	CASSFEHSNTEAFF	TGTGCCAGCAGCTTTGAACATTCAAACACTGAAGCTTTCTTT
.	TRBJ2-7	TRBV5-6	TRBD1	CASSAGQDRAEQYF	TGTGCCAGCAGCGCGGGACAGGATCGTGCGGAGCAGTACTTC
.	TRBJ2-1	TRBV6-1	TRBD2	CASFSGESSYNEQFF	TGTGCCAGCTTCAGCGGGGAGAGCTCCTACAATGAGCAGTTCTTC
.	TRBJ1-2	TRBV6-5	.	CASSYRGYGYTF	TGTGCCAGCAGTTACAGGGGGTATGGCTACACCTTC
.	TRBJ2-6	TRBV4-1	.	CASSQGEGAGANVLTF	TGCGCCAGCAGCCAAGGGGAAGGGGCTGGGGCCAACGTCCTGACTTTC
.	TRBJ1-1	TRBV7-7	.	CASSREMNTEAFF	TGTGCCAGCAGCAGAGAAATGAACACTGAAGCTTTCTTT
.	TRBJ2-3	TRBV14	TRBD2	CASARLAGEYDTQYF	TGTGCCAGCGCGCGACTAGCGGGAGAGTATGATACGCAGTATTTT
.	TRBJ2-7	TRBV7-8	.	CASSLRQHYEQYF	TGTGCCAGCAGCTTAAGACAGCACTACGAGCAGTACTTC
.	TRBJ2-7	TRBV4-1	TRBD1	CASSQTDRGAYEQYF	TGCGCCAGCAGCCAAACTGACAGGGGGGCATACGAGCAGTACTTC
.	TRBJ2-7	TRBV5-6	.	CASSDTAGAEQYF	TGTGCCAGCAGCGACACCGCAGGGGCCGAGCAGTACTTC
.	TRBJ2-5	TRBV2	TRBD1	CASRTTGGQETQYF	TGTGCCAGCCGAACTACAGGGGGCCAAGAGACCCAGTACTTC
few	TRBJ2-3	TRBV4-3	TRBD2	CASSQERGGSDTQYF	TGCGCCAGCAGCCAGGAGCGGGGGGGCTCAGATACGCAGTATTTT
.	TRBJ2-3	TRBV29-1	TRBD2	CSVGFRTSGDISDTQYF	TGCAGCGTGGGATTTAGGACTAGCGGGGATATTTCGGATACGCAGTATTTT
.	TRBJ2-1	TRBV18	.	CASSPWFGQAPNEQFF	TGTGCCAGCTCACCATGGTTTGGGCAGGCCCCCAATGAGCAGTTCTTC